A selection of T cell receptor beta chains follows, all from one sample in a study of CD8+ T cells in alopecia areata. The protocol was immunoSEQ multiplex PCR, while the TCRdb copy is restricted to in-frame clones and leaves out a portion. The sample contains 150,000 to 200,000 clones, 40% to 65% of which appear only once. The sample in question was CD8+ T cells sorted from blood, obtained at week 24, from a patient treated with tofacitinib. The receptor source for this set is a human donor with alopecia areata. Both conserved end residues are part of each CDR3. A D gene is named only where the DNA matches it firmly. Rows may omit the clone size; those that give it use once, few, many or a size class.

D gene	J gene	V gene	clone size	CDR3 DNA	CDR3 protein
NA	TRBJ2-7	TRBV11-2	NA	TGTGCCAGCAGCTCAGAGGCCGACAGGTTAAAGTTCTACGAGCAGTACTTC	CASSSEADRLKFYEQYF
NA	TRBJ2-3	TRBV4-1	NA	TGCGCCAGCAGCCGACAGGAGCTTGGCACAGATACGCAGTATTTT	CASSRQELGTDTQYF
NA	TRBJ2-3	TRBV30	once	TGTGCCTGGAGTGTAGACAGAAAGGTTACAGATACGCAGTATTTT	CAWSVDRKVTDTQYF
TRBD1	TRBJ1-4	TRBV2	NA	TGTGCCAGCACCGACAGGGGTTCAAGTGAAAAACTGTTTTTT	CASTDRGSSEKLFF
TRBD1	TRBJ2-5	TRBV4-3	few	TGCGCCAGCAGCCAAGGAGACAGGGGGCACGAGACCCAGTACTTC	CASSQGDRGHETQYF
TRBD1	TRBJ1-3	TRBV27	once	TGTGCCAGCAGCCTAACAGGGGATTTAGACACCATATATTTT	CASSLTGDLDTIYF
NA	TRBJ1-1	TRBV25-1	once	TGTGCCAGCTCTGAGGGGAGGGTAGCTTTCTTT	CASSEGRVAFF
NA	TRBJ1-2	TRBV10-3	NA	TGTGCCATCACCAAGGACAGCTATGGCTACACCTTC	CAITKDSYGYTF
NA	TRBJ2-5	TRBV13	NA	TGTGCCAGCAGCCTCCGGAGGACAAACCAAGAGACCCAGTACTTC	CASSLRRTNQETQYF
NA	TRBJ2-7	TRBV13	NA	TGTGCCAGCAGCTTAATTGCTGGCGGGTCCTACGAGCAGTACTTC	CASSLIAGGSYEQYF
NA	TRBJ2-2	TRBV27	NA	TGTGCCAGCAGTTTAACTTACGGGGAGCTGTTTTTT	CASSLTYGELFF
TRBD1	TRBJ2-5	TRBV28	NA	TGTGCCAGCAGTTCCAGGGGGCAAGAGACCCAGTACTTC	CASSSRGQETQYF
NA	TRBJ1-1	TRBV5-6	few	TGTGCCAGCAGCTTGGGAGGGGGACCAGAAGCTTTCTTT	CASSLGGGPEAFF
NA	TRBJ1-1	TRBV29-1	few	TGCAGCGTTGAAGGGATAAACACTGAAGCTTTCTTT	CSVEGINTEAFF
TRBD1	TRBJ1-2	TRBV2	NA	TGTGCCATGCACCGGGACAGGGAAAACTATGGCTACACCTTC	CAMHRDRENYGYTF
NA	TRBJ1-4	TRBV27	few	TGTGCCAGCAGTTTATCTATGGAGTCCAAAAGTCTGTTTTTT	CASSLSMESKSLFF
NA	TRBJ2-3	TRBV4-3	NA	TGCGCCAGCAGTCGATTGGACCCGACAGACAGCACAGATACGCAGTATTTT	CASSRLDPTDSTDTQYF